This TCR beta chain was sequenced for a study of blood T cell repertoires in COVID-19. At the level of the study: Nucleic acid was either cDNA or gDNA, and it came from T cells, B-cell-depleted T cells, or PBMCs.

Between the trimmed V and J ends, which lost 0 bases and 6 bases, there was a span of 24 bases. Germline values: CDR1 SGHDT, CDR2 YYEEEE. This CDR3 has 18 residues. Data came from immunoSEQ multiplex PCR; TCRdb stores just in-frame clones and leaves some out. The repertoire holds under 150,000 clones, with around nine tenths as singletons. V and J are TRBV5-6 and TRBJ1-2; D is uncertain. The sequenced sample consisted of peripheral blood. The TCR comes from a woman between 35 and 50 years old with acute or convalescent COVID-19. The chain's CDR3 is CASSLVLHKRRPPDGYTF. CDR3 in DNA: TGTGCCAGCAGCTTGGTACTACATAAGCGACGTCCGCCAGATGGCTACACCTTC.